This T cell receptor (beta chain) derives from a study of blood T cell repertoires in COVID-19. V trimming: 5 bases; J trimming: 7 bases; junction bases outside the gene matches: 2. This CDR3 region has 13 residues. Germline values: CDR1 SGHTA, CDR2 FQGNSA. Original handling: Quantification of nucleated cells was approximated via reference gene primer amplification. Libraries were prepared by immunoSEQ multiplex PCR; TCRdb keeps only in-frame clonotypes and omits some of them. That table gives V, J and clone size, and the DNA gave D and trimming. Altogether about 330,000 clones are present, about 83% being singletons, with the ten largest covering 1.5% to 2%.

The chain recombines TRBV7-2 with TRBJ1-4; 9 positions agree with TRBD1. Sequences were obtained from peripheral blood. The TCR sequence derives from a woman between 45 and 60 years old with acute or convalescent COVID-19. The CDR3 sequence is CASSRDRAEKLFF. The CDR3 DNA reads TGTGCCAGCAGCCGGGACAGGGCTGAAAAACTGTTTTTT.